This T cell receptor beta chain was recovered during a study of blood T cells in healthy people across ages. General observations from the study: As age increased, TCR beta diversity per million T cells fell in a roughly linear fashion. Both naive CD4+ cell counts and diversity were greater in long-lived donors than in aged donors.

This clonotype was seen repeatedly, ten times or more. Its antigen is still unknown. Primed by a sample-barcoded 5' primer and a J-beta primer mix, a second PCR proceeded for about 6 to 11 cycles. Every cDNA molecule bore a tag from a template-switch adaptor containing 12 random nucleotides. TCRdb redid the calling of the 5' RACE reads with MiXCR, one entry per CDR3 protein. The sample records about 1,800,000 distinct CDR3 sequences, 28% being singletons. Trimming at V came to 0 bases and at J to 5 bases, leaving 12 bases not matched to a gene. The CDR3 contains 18 residues. Germline V CDR1 and CDR2: SGHRS, YFSETQ.

The chain uses TRBV5-1 and TRBJ2-1; 9 bases line up with TRBD1. Material for sequencing was blood. This clonotype originated in a woman in her thirties in good health. CDR3 nucleotide sequence: TGCGCCAGCAGCTTGGGTGGATGGGGGACAGGGCGCAACAATGAGCAGTTCTTC. It is translated as CASSLGGWGTGRNNEQFF.